A single sample is the source of the 19 T cell receptor beta chains below, sequenced in a study of T cell responses to AZD1222 COVID-19 vaccine. Sequencing used immunoSEQ multiplex PCR; TCRdb keeps in-frame clones, though not all of them. This sample yields 25,000 to 30,000 clones, of which about nine tenths are seen a single time; approximately 7.6% belongs to the top ten. Sequences were derived from peripheral blood, sampled 28 days after the second AZD1222 dose. The source of these receptors is an adult who received the AZD1222 COVID-19 vaccine.

The chain joins TRBV5-5 to TRBJ1-2; no reliable D call. The CDR3 consists of 13 residues. Trimming shortened V by 6 bases and J by 1 base, and 10 bases separated the two germline ends. Looked up from germline, CDR1 is SGHKS and CDR2 is YYEKEE (reference sequence). The CDR3 DNA reads TGTGCCAGCACCCTTCGATTTAACTATGGCTACACCTTC. Protein product: CASTLRFNYGYTF.

This clone has just one count. This chain links TRBV5-1 with TRBJ2-5, with TRBD1 identical over 8 bases. The junction had 8 bases not matched to a gene; V was cut back by 3 bases and J by 4 bases. The germline V gene encodes CDR1 SGHRS and CDR2 YFSETQ. CDR3 size: 15 residues. The DNA for the CDR3 is TGCGCCAGCAGCTCCCAGGACAGGGCGGGAGAGACCCAGTACTTC. Amino acid sequence: CASSSQDRAGETQYF. The variable domain in full, completed from reference TRBV5-1 and TRBJ2-5, reads KAGVTQTPRYLIKTRGQQVTLSCSPISGHRSVSWYQQTPGQGLQFLFEYFSETQRNKGNFPGRFSGRQFSNSRSEMNVSTLELGDSALYLCASSSQDRAGETQYFGPGTRLLVL.

The rearrangement uses TRBV18 and TRBJ2-7; D gene uncertain. The V end lost 3 bases, the J end lost 4 bases, and 10 bases lay between the germline ends. The CDR3 extends over 13 amino acids. CDR1 KGHSH and CDR2 LQKENI come from the germline V gene. CDR3 DNA sequence: TGTGCCAGCTCACCCTATAACACTTACGAGCAGTACTTC. This encodes CASSPYNTYEQYF.

The chain uses TRBV27 and TRBJ2-5; D perhaps matches TRBD1 (6 bases). This CDR3 is 13 amino acids long. CDR1 is MNHEY, CDR2 SMNVEV, per germline (reference sequence). The V and J ends lost 2 bases and 3 bases respectively, with 7 bases between them. Here the CDR3 reads CASSLRDKETQYF. Here the CDR3 DNA reads TGTGCCAGCAGTTTACGGGACAAAGAGACCCAGTACTTC.

This chain joins TRBV5-4 and TRBJ2-3; TRBD2 matches at 8 bases. V was pared by 2 bases and J by 2 bases, with 7 bases of the junction left unmatched. Germline-derived CDR1 and CDR2 are SGHNT and YYREEE (reference sequence). The CDR3 covers 16 residues. CDR3 DNA sequence: TGTGCCAGCAGCTTTTCGGCGGGAGGTAACACAGATACGCAGTATTTT. This sequence encodes CASSFSAGGNTDTQYF.

This clone was counted a single time. V gene TRBV27 combines with J gene TRBJ2-7; TRBD1 matches 8 bases. The CDR3 length is 16 residues. The V segment lost 5 bases and the J segment 6 bases; nucleotides outside the gene matches: 15. CDR1 is MNHEY and CDR2 is SMNVEV in the germline V gene (reference sequence). CDR3 residues: CASSRHKGTGNSEQYF. CDR3 DNA: TGTGCCAGCAGTCGCCATAAGGGGACAGGTAACTCCGAGCAGTACTTC.

This sequence joins TRBV6-4 and TRBJ2-3; D unclear. The CDR3 contains 14 residues. Germline V gives CDR1 MRHNA, CDR2 SNTAGT. V was clipped by 3 bases and J by 0 bases, with 7 bases between them. Written as DNA, the CDR3 is TGTGCCAGCAGTGAGCAACCTAGCACAGATACGCAGTATTTT. It translates to CASSEQPSTDTQYF.

The chain combines TRBV19 with TRBJ1-2, with D tentatively TRBD1 (6 bases). From germline, CDR1 is LNHDA and CDR2 SQIVND (reference sequence). Trimming cost V 8 bases and J 8 bases, with 15 bases left between them. This CDR3 comprises 12 residues. The CDR3 is CASYREIGGYTF. The CDR3, as DNA: TGTGCCAGTTACAGGGAAATCGGCGGCTACACCTTC.

V gene TRBV27 combines with J gene TRBJ1-1; D call uncertain. There are 15 residues in the CDR3. Per germline, CDR1 MNHEY and CDR2 SMNVEV (reference sequence). V lost 0 bases and J 8 bases, leaving 16 bases between the germline ends. The DNA of the CDR3 is TGTGCCAGCAGTTTATCAGCATCGGCCCTTAGCGAAGCTTTCTTT. It codes for CASSLSASALSEAFF.

The chain is built from TRBV11-2 and TRBJ2-2; no firm D call. From germline, CDR1 is SGHAT and CDR2 FQNNGV. The V end was cut by 1 base, the J end by 1 base, with 7 bases between. The CDR3 has 15 amino acids. The CDR3 DNA sequence: TGTGCCAGCAGCTTAGTGTACGGGAACACCGGGGAGCTGTTTTTT. This encodes CASSLVYGNTGELFF.

The chain links TRBV7-9 to TRBJ2-2; no clear D gene. The CDR3 has 13 residues. Germline values: CDR1 SEHNR, CDR2 FQNEAQ (reference sequence). V dropped 5 bases and J dropped 5 bases, with 9 bases sitting between them. CDR3 DNA sequence: TGTGCCAGCAGCCCCCCCCTGACCGGGGAGCTGTTTTTT. The encoded protein is CASSPPLTGELFF.

The genes are TRBV27 and TRBJ2-7, with 9 bases matching TRBD2. The CDR3 extends over 18 amino acids. J was trimmed by 2 bases and V by 2 bases; bases with no gene match: 13. Germline V gives CDR1 MNHEY, CDR2 SMNVEV (reference sequence). The CDR3 bases are TGTGCCAGCAGTTTAAAGGGAAACCGACTAGCGGAGACCTACGAGCAGTACTTC. Translated: CASSLKGNRLAETYEQYF.

This clone was recorded only once. This chain connects TRBV5-1 to TRBJ2-7; 7 bases agree with TRBD1. V lost 3 bases, J lost 5 bases, and 5 bases stayed unmatched. The CDR3 is made up of 13 amino acids. Germline CDR1 is SGHRS and CDR2 is YFSETQ. CDR3 sequence: CASSSRGLDEQYF. CDR3 DNA sequence: TGCGCCAGCAGCTCGAGGGGGCTGGACGAGCAGTACTTC.

This clone has a single count. The rearrangement links TRBV5-6 to TRBJ1-2, with D possibly being TRBD1 (6 bases). The CDR3 is 16 amino acids. Trimming shortened V by 4 bases and J by 2 bases, and 18 bases separated the two germline ends. Germline lookup yields CDR1 SGHDT and CDR2 YYEEEE. The CDR3 sequence: CASSPSGTRPNYGYTF. DNA for the CDR3: TGTGCCAGCAGCCCATCCGGGACACGACCCAACTATGGCTACACCTTC.

The chain has TRBV4-2 and TRBJ1-5; 9 nucleotides agree with TRBD1. This CDR3 has 16 amino acids. The germline gives CDR1 LGHNA, CDR2 YNFKEQ. Trimming cost V 0 bases and J 5 bases; bases outside gene matches: 5. CDR3 DNA: TGTGCCAGCAGCCAAGAGAGGGACAGGGCCGATCAGCCCCAGCATTTT. Translating gives CASSQERDRADQPQHF.

The chain combines TRBV12-3 or TRBV12-4 with TRBJ1-5; D is undetermined. This CDR3 has 11 residues. With 1 base removed from V and 7 bases from J, the gap between germline ends came to 2 bases. The CDR3 loop is CASSLGQPQHF. As DNA, the CDR3 is TGTGCCAGCAGTTTAGGGCAGCCCCAGCATTTT.

V gene TRBV5-4 combines with J gene TRBJ2-1, with 12 bases that match TRBD2. V lost 0 bases and J lost 7; bases outside the gene matches: 2. Germline CDR1 is SGHNT and CDR2 is YYREEE (reference sequence). The CDR3 loop spans 15 amino acids. The CDR3 here is CASSLGLAGDNEQFF. The CDR3 nucleotides read TGTGCCAGCAGCTTGGGACTAGCGGGAGATAATGAGCAGTTCTTC.

The chain couples TRBV19 to TRBJ2-1, with D uncertain. The CDR3 consists of 11 residues. V lost 7 bases, J lost 2 bases, and 3 bases lay in between. The germline CDR1 and CDR2 sequences are LNHDA and SQIVND (reference sequence). This CDR3 is CASKTYNEQFF. The CDR3 DNA reads as TGTGCCAGTAAAACCTACAATGAGCAGTTCTTC.

The chain recombines TRBV19 with TRBJ2-3, with D perhaps assigned TRBD1 or TRBD2 (6 bases each). Germline-derived CDR1 and CDR2 are LNHDA and SQIVND (reference sequence). V lost 5 bases to trimming and J lost 4 bases, with 19 bases between them. The CDR3 spans 16 residues. For the CDR3, the DNA is TGTGCCAGTAGTCCCGACGGGGGCGTCGGGGCAGATACGCAGTATTTT. Amino acids: CASSPDGGVGADTQYF. Full variable domain (outside the CDR3, taken from reference TRBV19 and TRBJ2-3): DGGITQSPKYLFRKEGQNVTLSCEQNLNHDAMYWYRQDPGQGLRLIYYSQIVNDFQKGDIAEGYSVSREKKESFPLTVTSAQKNPTAFYLCASSPDGGVGADTQYFGPGTRLTVL.